The 19 T cell receptor beta chains presented below share a single source sample, sequenced in a study of shared clonotypes between healthy human individuals (dated by TCRdb to the early 2020s). Library prep was done by the immunoSEQ multiplex PCR assay. The table was pulled from immuneACCESS by TCRdb, which kept in-frame rearrangements only. Such tables lose some clones; where checked, under half of the loss comes from unresolved V genes, and the rest has no known cause. For this sample there are about 460,000 clones; roughly three quarters appear just once. The ten biggest clones cover 12% of the sample. Sequenced material: PBMCs. These TCRs come from a middle-aged woman in good health. Some clones in this sample may be carry-over from other donors' samples.

This sequence joins TRBV5-4 and TRBJ2-6; possible D gene TRBD1, 6 bases. Trimming left V 0 bases short and J 5 bases short, with 12 bases between. This CDR3 is built from 16 residues. Germline V gene lookup returns CDR1 SGHNT and CDR2 YYREEE (reference sequence). In DNA form, the CDR3 reads TGTGCCAGCAGCTTGGAACAGGGTATACGGGCCAACGTCCTGACTTTC. This encodes CASSLEQGIRANVLTF.

CDR3 protein: CASSKRAGIFIEHGYTF. CDR3 DNA sequence: TGTGCCAGTAGTAAGAGGGCAGGAATATTTATAGAGCATGGCTACACCTTC. V and J are TRBV19 and TRBJ1-2; D is ambiguous. In germline, CDR1 is LNHDA, CDR2 SQIVND (reference sequence). Trimming removed 4 bases at V and 6 bases at J, with 24 bases between. This CDR3 is built from 17 residues.

The chain recombines TRBV5-1 with TRBJ1-3, with 8 bases matching TRBD1. The CDR3 runs 16 residues. After removal of 1 base from V and 0 bases from J, the junction contained 3 bases not matched to a gene. Germline V lookup: CDR1 SGHRS, CDR2 YFSETQ. The CDR3, as DNA: TGCGCCAGCAGCTTGCACGGACAGGGCTCTGGAAACACCATATATTTT. It yields the protein CASSLHGQGSGNTIYF.

J is TRBJ2-3 and V is TRBV4-1; D is uncertain. V lost 5 bases to trimming and J lost 2 bases, with 17 bases between them. CDR3 length: 16 amino acids. Germline CDR1 MGHRA, CDR2 YSYEKL. CDR3 sequence: CASSSTPGGYTDTQYF. The CDR3 DNA reads as TGCGCCAGCAGCTCTACGCCGGGCGGCTACACAGATACGCAGTATTTT.

The chain links TRBV30 to TRBJ2-3; 11 bases are shared with TRBD2. The CDR3 covers 16 residues. Per germline, CDR1 GTSNPN and CDR2 SVGIG (reference sequence). With 1 base clipped from V and 0 bases from J, the junction kept 3 bases outside the gene matches. CDR3 sequence: CAWSGRTSGSTDTQYF. In nucleotides, the CDR3 is TGTGCCTGGAGTGGAAGGACTAGCGGGAGCACAGATACGCAGTATTTT.

The CDR3 loop reads CASSPTRGGHQPQHF. Written as DNA, the CDR3 is TGTGCCAGTAGCCCGACGCGGGGGGGGCATCAGCCCCAGCATTTT. The chain joins TRBV19 to TRBJ1-5, with a tentative D call TRBD1 (6 bases). Germline CDR1 LNHDA, CDR2 SQIVND (reference sequence). This CDR3 has 15 amino acids. V was clipped by 6 bases and J by 5 bases, with 17 bases between them.

This clone was seen only a few times. The rearrangement joins TRBV4-1 to TRBJ2-7; D could derive from TRBD1 or TRBD2 (5 bases each). Germline CDR1 reads MGHRA; CDR2 reads YSYEKL. The CDR3 totals 16 residues. The V gene lost 2 bases and the J gene lost 0 bases, with 14 bases spanning the gap. The CDR3 here is CASSQFPQGPSYEQYF. In DNA, the CDR3 is TGCGCCAGCAGCCAATTCCCTCAGGGACCCTCCTACGAGCAGTACTTC.

In DNA form, the CDR3 reads TGTGCCAGCAGCCAAAATGTGGGGGCTTTCGACGAGCAGTACTTC. It specifies CASSQNVGAFDEQYF. V usage is TRBV14 and J usage is TRBJ2-7; perhaps TRBD1 as D (6 bases). V was shortened by 2 bases and J by 5 bases, with 16 bases between the two germline ends. The germline V gene encodes CDR1 SGHDN and CDR2 FVKESK. This CDR3 is built from 15 residues.

This clone appeared a few times. The chain combines TRBV29-1 with TRBJ1-1; D remains ambiguous. V was cut by 3 bases and J by 4 bases, with 18 bases left in between. Germline V CDR1 and CDR2: SQVTM, ANQGSEA. This CDR3 spans 15 amino acids. CDR3 amino acids: CSVDKEGIGITEAFF. In DNA form, the CDR3 reads TGCAGCGTTGATAAAGAAGGGATTGGGATCACTGAAGCTTTCTTT.

This clone showed up just a few times. The chain joins TRBV7-8 to TRBJ1-1, with D possibly matching TRBD1 (5 bases). Germline CDR1 is SGHVS and CDR2 is FQNEAQ. The CDR3 is made up of 14 amino acids. Trimming took off 5 bases at V and 1 base at J, with 11 bases between the two ends. CDR3 bases: TGTGCCAGCAGCGCGGGACGGGGGAACACTGAAGCTTTCTTT. It yields the protein CASSAGRGNTEAFF.

V usage is TRBV7-9 and J usage is TRBJ2-5; 7 bases align to TRBD1. The germline V gene encodes CDR1 SEHNR and CDR2 FQNEAQ (reference sequence). With 4 bases clipped from V and 4 bases from J, the junction kept 9 bases outside the gene matches. The CDR3 is made up of 15 amino acids. CDR3 sequence (DNA): TGTGCCAGCAGCTATTTCCTCCCAGGGGGAGAGACCCAGTACTTC. Its protein is CASSYFLPGGETQYF.

A note on this clone: This sequence is one base from a far larger clone and is likely a read error. The chain joins TRBV5-8 to TRBJ1-5; D is undetermined. Trimming stripped 2 bases from V and 2 bases from J, with 8 bases between. The CDR3 sequence is 14 residues long. The germline V gene has CDR1 SGHTS and CDR2 YDEGEE. CDR3 in amino acids: CASSLPGGNQPQHF. CDR3 DNA: TGTGCCAGCAGCTTACCCGGGGGCAATCAGCCCCAGCATTTT.

The V gene is TRBV6-1, the J gene TRBJ1-6, with D maybe TRBD1 (5 bases). This CDR3 has 13 amino acids. V was trimmed by 2 bases and J by 10 bases, leaving 9 bases between them. Germline V CDR1 and CDR2: MNHNS, SASEGT. CDR3 DNA sequence: TGTGCCAGCAGTGAACCACAGGAATCACCCCTCCACTTT. It encodes CASSEPQESPLHF.

The chain uses TRBV11-2 and TRBJ2-1; D might be TRBD2 (5 bases). The germline V gene encodes CDR1 SGHAT and CDR2 FQNNGV. Trimming shortened V by 6 bases and J by 4 bases, and 13 bases separated the two germline ends. The CDR3 has 14 amino acids. The CDR3 sequence: CASSQSGTYNEQFF. The CDR3, as DNA: TGTGCCAGCAGTCAAAGCGGAACGTACAATGAGCAGTTCTTC.

This clone has a single count. One base separates it from a far larger clone, so it is likely a read error. This chain uses TRBV5-1 with TRBJ1-4, with D unclear. The CDR3 contains 14 residues. From germline, CDR1 is SGHRS and CDR2 YFSETQ. The CDR3 DNA is TGCGCCAGCAGTCGAAGCGGTATCAATGAAAAACCGTTTTTT. Its translation is CASSRSGINEKPFF.

In DNA, the CDR3 is TGTGCCACCAGCAGAGAAGGACGGCCGCGGGAGACCCAGTACTTC. It is translated as CATSREGRPRETQYF. The genes are TRBV15 and TRBJ2-5; D uncertain. This CDR3 contains 15 residues. Per the germline V gene, CDR1 is LNHNV and CDR2 is YYDKDF (reference sequence). Between the trimmed V and J ends, which lost 0 bases and 5 bases, there was a span of 13 bases.

This clone was picked up one time. The gene calls are TRBV19 and TRBJ2-1, with D maybe TRBD1 (5 bases). The CDR3 sequence is 12 residues long. Germline lookup yields CDR1 LNHDA and CDR2 SQIVND (reference sequence). Trimming removed 2 bases at V and 13 bases at J, with 12 bases between. DNA of the CDR3: TGTGCCAGTAGTATACGGCAGGGCCACCAGTTCTTC. It is translated as CASSIRQGHQFF.

The J gene is TRBJ2-5, the V gene TRBV28; 7 positions match TRBD1. The J segment lost 8 bases and the V segment lost 8 bases, leaving 8 bases of the junction unmatched. Germline loops: CDR1 MDHEN, CDR2 SYDVKM. The length of the CDR3 is 12 residues. Here the CDR3 DNA reads TGTGCCAGCCTAGGGGGCCTAGATACCCAGTACTTC. Translated: CASLGGLDTQYF. The variable domain in full, with the rest retrieved from reference TRBV28 and TRBJ2-5, is DVKVTQSSRYLVKRTGEKVFLECVQDMDHENMFWYRQDPGLGLRLIYFSYDVKMKEKGDIPEGYSVSREKKERFSLILESASTNQTSMYLCASLGGLDTQYFGPGTRLLVL.

This clone was seen a few times. This chain links TRBV5-3 with TRBJ2-7; TRBD2 matches 8 bases. TRBV5-3 is an ORF, and what it does is uncertain. V lost 0 bases to trimming and J lost 2 bases; unmatched junction nucleotides: 1. The CDR3 length is 14 residues. DNA for the CDR3: TGTGCCAGAAGCTTGGGAGCGGGAGCCTACGAGCAGTACTTC. This codes for CARSLGAGAYEQYF.